This TCR beta chain is from a study of blood T cell repertoires in COVID-19. TCRdb's copy holds only in-frame clones and misses some; the assay was immunoSEQ multiplex PCR. Among approximately 96,000 clones, over 70% were seen once, and the ten largest hold about 10%. This clone has only one observation. Germline CDR1 is SGHRS and CDR2 is YFSETQ. The CDR3 is 14 amino acids. V was pared by 4 bases and J by 6 bases, with 4 bases of the junction left unmatched. The V and J genes are TRBV5-1 and TRBJ2-3; TRBD2 matches at 11 bases. The sequenced sample consisted of peripheral blood. The clonotype was recovered from a woman of 80 years or more with acute or convalescent COVID-19. CDR3 in DNA: TGCGCCAGCAGCGAGACTAGCGGGGCGGATACGCAGTATTTT. Amino acid sequence: CASSETSGADTQYF. Full variable domain (rest looked up from reference TRBV5-1 and TRBJ2-3): KAGVTQTPRYLIKTRGQQVTLSCSPISGHRSVSWYQQTPGQGLQFLFEYFSETQRNKGNFPGRFSGRQFSNSRSEMNVSTLELGDSALYLCASSETSGADTQYFGPGTRLTVL.